This TCR beta chain was sequenced in a study of Ad26.COV2.S vaccination and SARS-CoV-2 variants. CDR1 is MGHRA and CDR2 is YSYEKL in the germline V gene. V was clipped by 1 base and J by 1 base, with 10 bases between them. The CDR3 has 15 residues. Study conclusions and caveats: Similar non-spike TCR breadth was observed in recipients of vaccine and of placebo.

Sequenced by immunoSEQ multiplex PCR; TCRdb stores in-frame clones only, minus some. The sample includes about 350,000 clones, 70% to 90% seen only once; the top ten take roughly 3.5%. Treatment of the sample: around 19 received Ad26.COV2.S at low or high dose, single or two shots; a few received placebo; per-sample allocation not given. The samples date from day 63 after the first vaccine or placebo injection. For this clone: Its antigen is still unknown.

The sequencing used peripheral blood, collected in a trial of Ad26.COV2.S vaccine versus placebo. The chain is built from TRBV4-1 and TRBJ1-1, with D unresolved. This sequence originates from a person aged 18 to 59 who received the Ad26.COV2.S COVID-19 vaccine or a placebo. The CDR3 DNA follows: TGCGCCAGCAGCCAAGGGGCGGTAGAGAACACTGAAGCTTTCTTT. The encoded protein is CASSQGAVENTEAFF.